There are many counts of the clone carrying this T cell receptor beta chain. Aged 18 to 65, the patients with hyperthyroidism had under 2 months' duration and were newly diagnosed. Orbital computed tomography and thyroid ultrasound, along with TRAb, serum thyroxine and clinical symptoms, underpinned diagnosis. PBMCs had their origin in fresh peripheral blood (about 10 ml). The data originate from a study of Graves' ophthalmopathy and Graves' hyperthyroidism. V lost 8 bases and J 0 bases, leaving 8 bases between the germline ends. The CDR3 contains 13 residues. Germline lookup yields CDR1 SNHLY and CDR2 FYNNEI. Beta-chain TCR CDR3 regions were amplified from RNA transcripts. Second-round multiplex PCR followed a first-round RT-PCR using HTBI primers. TCRdb fed the multiplex PCR reads into MiXCR, producing one record per CDR3 protein. The sample includes 680,000 or so distinct CDR3 sequences, 22% of them seen just once.

The clonotype was recovered from a woman aged 18-29 years with stable Graves' hyperthyroidism. Some clones in this sample may be carry-over from other donors' samples. The sequencing input was peripheral blood. The chain has TRBV2 and TRBJ1-5; D perhaps matches TRBD1 (5 bases). The CDR3: CASGADSNQPQHF. CDR3 bases: TGTGCCAGCGGGGCAGATAGCAATCAGCCCCAGCATTTT.